This T cell receptor (beta chain) was captured in a study of blood T cell repertoires in COVID-19. At the level of the study: The United States, Italy and Spain were the sources of the acute and convalescent COVID-19 samples.

Recruitment covered some 25 US areas and drew participants whose ages spanned roughly 18 to 90 years. Clinical histories supplied by participants themselves formed the basis of cohort assignment. The CDR3 totals 15 residues. V was pared by 4 bases and J by 4 bases, with 7 bases of the junction left unmatched. Germline-derived CDR1 and CDR2 are MDHEN and SYDVKM. Original processing methods: Researchers report that nucleated cell counts were estimated from reference gene primer amplification. TCRdb's copy holds only in-frame clones and misses some; the assay was immunoSEQ multiplex PCR. That table supplies the V and J calls and clone size; D and trimming were determined from the DNA. The sample shows a few hundred thousand clones, roughly 89% of them seen only once.

V gene TRBV28 combines with J gene TRBJ2-3; 8 nucleotides match TRBD1. Sequencing used PBMCs or T cells enriched from blood (not recorded which). This receptor was obtained from a man aged 40-49 years who had recovered from COVID-19. This CDR3 reads CASSSPGQASDTQYF. CDR3 coding DNA: TGTGCCAGCAGTTCACCGGGACAGGCCTCAGATACGCAGTATTTT.